This TCR beta chain was sequenced during a study of blood T cell repertoires in COVID-19. The junction had 11 bases not matched to a gene; V was cut back by 1 base and J by 7 bases. CDR3 length equals 17 residues. The germline V gene has CDR1 SGHDT and CDR2 YYEEEE. Sequencing used immunoSEQ multiplex PCR; TCRdb keeps in-frame clones, though not all of them. The sample consists of tens of thousands of clones, roughly 87% of them appearing once. The sequence was obtained from a human donor in a cohort sampled during active COVID-19. The gene calls are TRBV5-6 and TRBJ2-7, with TRBD2 matching over 13 bases. The sample comprised peripheral blood. This CDR3 is CASSLTLGLAGVGEQYF. CDR3 nucleotides: TGTGCCAGCAGCTTGACCCTTGGACTAGCGGGAGTAGGGGAGCAGTACTTC.